These T cell receptor beta chains were read from a single sample in a study of lymphopenia after photon versus proton radiotherapy. TCRdb's copy holds only in-frame clones and misses some; the assay was immunoSEQ multiplex PCR. This table holds about 24,000 clones, around four fifths found once. The specimen comprised peripheral blood, sampled from a patient treated with photon-based radiotherapy. These receptor sequences come from a man in his forties or fifties with gastric cancer. Both conserved end residues are part of each CDR3. The D gene is left open where the match is weak. Clone size is not always given. Where it is, it says once, few, many or a class for expanded clones.

size	V	D	J	CDR3	DNA
.	TRBV5-1	TRBD2	TRBJ2-5	CASSRGDRDRTFYETQYF	TGCGCCAGCAGCCGGGGGGACCGGGACCGAACCTTCTACGAGACCCAGTACTTC
.	TRBV19	.	TRBJ1-3	CASSIGPGNTIYF	TGTGCCAGTAGTATAGGCCCGGGAAACACCATATATTTT
.	TRBV5-8	.	TRBJ1-1	CASSFRPQTAFF	TGTGCCAGCAGCTTTAGGCCTCAAACGGCTTTCTTT
.	TRBV2	.	TRBJ2-2	CASSEARGTGELFF	TGTGCCAGCAGTGAAGCGCGGGGAACCGGGGAGCTGTTTTTT
.	TRBV5-1	.	TRBJ1-1	CASSTRANTEAFF	TGCGCCAGCAGCACCAGGGCGAACACTGAAGCTTTCTTT
.	TRBV4-1	.	TRBJ2-7	CASSHRQNSYEQYF	TGCGCCAGCAGCCACCGACAGAACTCCTACGAGCAGTACTTC
.	TRBV6-1	TRBD1	TRBJ2-7	CASSERGQGGSYEQYF	TGTGCCAGCAGTGAAAGGGGACAGGGGGGTTCCTACGAGCAGTACTTC
.	TRBV19	.	TRBJ2-1	CASSTDQGYEQFF	TGTGCCAGTAGTACTGACCAAGGCTATGAGCAGTTCTTC
.	TRBV19	.	TRBJ1-5	CASSIKIGPQPQHF	TGTGCCAGTAGTATTAAAATCGGGCCCCAGCCCCAGCATTTT
.	TRBV6-1	.	TRBJ2-1	CAITASSYNEQFF	TGTGCCATAACAGCTAGCTCCTACAATGAGCAGTTCTTC
.	TRBV9	TRBD2	TRBJ2-7	CASSPGGARYEQYF	TGTGCCAGCAGCCCCGGGGGGGCTAGGTACGAGCAGTACTTC
.	TRBV4-3	.	TRBJ1-2	CASSQETSDRNYGYTF	TGCGCCAGCAGCCAAGAAACCTCCGACAGGAACTATGGCTACACCTTC
.	TRBV9	.	TRBJ2-5	CASSVGQTQETQYF	TGTGCCAGCAGCGTAGGACAGACCCAAGAGACCCAGTACTTC
.	TRBV4-1	.	TRBJ1-2	CASSQDLVNYGYTF	TGCGCCAGCAGCCAAGATCTCGTGAACTATGGCTACACCTTC
.	TRBV7-9	.	TRBJ1-1	CASSLALATEAFF	TGTGCCAGCAGCTTGGCCCTGGCCACTGAAGCTTTCTTT
.	TRBV5-1	TRBD1	TRBJ2-7	CASSSNRGSYEQYF	TGCGCCAGCAGCTCCAACAGGGGGTCCTACGAGCAGTACTTC
.	TRBV2	TRBD1	TRBJ1-5	CASSPGQGIGAQHF	TGTGCCAGCAGTCCGGGACAGGGGATAGGGGCCCAGCATTTT
.	TRBV5-4	.	TRBJ1-3	CASSQAGGSGNTIYF	TGTGCCAGCAGCCAAGCGGGCGGGTCTGGAAACACCATATATTTT
.	TRBV19	.	TRBJ2-7	CASSGDLSYEQYF	TGTGCCAGTAGTGGAGACCTATCCTACGAGCAGTACTTC
.	TRBV2	.	TRBJ1-3	CASTVGGFAGNTIYF	TGTGCCAGCACGGTGGGGGGGTTCGCTGGAAACACCATATATTTT
.	TRBV6-1	TRBD1	TRBJ1-5	CASSGTGEWTAQHF	TGTGCCAGCAGCGGGACAGGGGAGTGGACAGCCCAGCATTTT
.	TRBV7-2	TRBD2	TRBJ2-5	CASSLGEGETQYF	TGTGCCAGCAGCTTGGGGGAGGGTGAGACCCAGTACTTC
once	TRBV29-1	TRBD1	TRBJ1-1	CSVTGGTGLEAFF	TGCAGCGTGACAGGGGGCACGGGGCTTGAAGCTTTCTTT
.	TRBV4-1	.	TRBJ1-2	CASSLSTTDYGYTF	TGCGCCAGCAGCTTAAGCACGACAGACTATGGCTACACCTTC
.	TRBV27	TRBD1	TRBJ1-1	CASRQTGHLTEAFF	TGTGCCAGCAGGCAGACAGGGCATTTAACTGAAGCTTTCTTT
.	TRBV6-6	.	TRBJ2-7	CASSWGRSYEQYF	TGTGCCAGCAGTTGGGGGAGGTCCTACGAGCAGTACTTC
.	TRBV4-2	.	TRBJ1-1	CASSQEMGRTTEAFF	TGTGCCAGCAGCCAAGAAATGGGCCGCACCACTGAAGCTTTCTTT
few	TRBV11-1	.	TRBJ2-1	CASSPDPLSYNEQFF	TGTGCCAGCAGCCCGGATCCCCTCTCCTACAATGAGCAGTTCTTC